These T cell receptor beta chains were read from a single sample in a study of blood T cell repertoires in COVID-19. Repertoires were generated with immunoSEQ multiplex PCR, while TCRdb's copy carries only in-frame clones and drops some. Of 180,000 or so clones listed, roughly 83% are singletons. The sequenced sample was PBMCs or T cells enriched from blood (not recorded which). All receptors come from a man aged 40-50 years with acute COVID-19. The CDR3 runs from the conserved cysteine through the conserved F or W. Each record gives: V gene, clone size, D gene, J gene, CDR3 protein, CDR3 DNA. A D gene is named only where the DNA matches it firmly. Clone size is not always given. Where it is, it says once, few, many or a class for expanded clones.

>TRBV28|NA|NA|TRBJ2-1
CASSVTRSYNEQFF
TGTGCCAGCAGTGTGACTAGATCCTACAATGAGCAGTTCTTC
>TRBV7-9|few|TRBD2|TRBJ2-7
CASSTRTSGYEQYF
TGTGCCAGCAGCACCCGGACTAGTGGCTACGAGCAGTACTTC
>TRBV30|NA|NA|TRBJ1-6
CASPGAPNSPLHF
TGTGCCTCCCCAGGGGCCCCGAATTCACCCCTCCACTTT
>TRBV19|NA|TRBD1|TRBJ2-7
CASRAGGNEQYF
TGTGCCAGTAGGGCAGGGGGCAACGAGCAGTACTTC
>TRBV28|once|NA|TRBJ1-5
CASSSGFLQPQHF
TGTGCCAGCAGTTCGGGTTTTCTTCAGCCCCAGCATTTT
>TRBV30|NA|TRBD2|TRBJ2-1
CAWAPGAGGGEQFF
TGTGCCTGGGCCCCGGGTGCGGGGGGTGGTGAGCAGTTCTTC
>TRBV4-1|NA|NA|TRBJ1-2
CASSHPGGSTYGYTF
TGCGCCAGCAGCCACCCCGGGGGGAGCACCTATGGCTACACCTTC
>TRBV5-4|NA|TRBD1|TRBJ1-2
CASSARGTGDREGYTF
TGTGCCAGCAGCGCAAGGGGGACAGGGGATAGGGAAGGCTACACCTTC
>TRBV5-1|few|NA|TRBJ2-7
CASSPISLTGLHEQYF
TGCGCCAGCAGCCCAATTTCCTTGACAGGTCTCCACGAGCAGTACTTC
>TRBV10-3|NA|TRBD2|TRBJ2-5
CAISGAGVRWGETQYF
TGTGCCATCAGTGGAGCGGGAGTGAGGTGGGGGGAGACCCAGTACTTC
>TRBV5-6|NA|TRBD1|TRBJ2-5
CASSPDRVVKTQYF
TGTGCCAGCAGCCCGGACAGGGTAGTAAAGACCCAGTACTTC
>TRBV4-3|few|NA|TRBJ2-2
CASSLGQIQTGELFF
TGCGCCAGCAGTCTTGGACAGATCCAAACCGGGGAGCTGTTTTTT
>TRBV5-6|once|TRBD2|TRBJ2-2
CASSYKTSGSGTGELFF
TGTGCCAGCAGCTACAAGACTAGCGGGAGTGGCACCGGGGAGCTGTTTTTT
>TRBV7-2|NA|NA|TRBJ2-1
CASSHREGEQFF
TGTGCCAGCAGCCACAGGGAGGGTGAGCAGTTCTTC
>TRBV11-2|NA|NA|TRBJ1-2
CASSGSDAFYGYTF
TGTGCCAGCAGCGGTAGTGATGCCTTCTATGGCTACACCTTC
>TRBV14|NA|TRBD2|TRBJ2-5
CASSLGLARETQYF
TGTGCCAGCAGCTTAGGACTAGCGCGAGAGACCCAGTACTTC
>TRBV7-2|NA|NA|TRBJ2-1
CASSLTLAYNEQFF
TGTGCCAGCAGCTTAACGCTAGCCTACAATGAGCAGTTCTTC
>TRBV19|NA|NA|TRBJ2-3
CASSVRPRDTQYF
TGTGCCAGTAGTGTCCGACCGAGGGATACGCAGTATTTT
>TRBV14|NA|NA|TRBJ2-3
CASSYLIGAFADTQYF
TGTGCCAGCAGTTACCTTATAGGGGCTTTCGCAGATACGCAGTATTTT
>TRBV12-3/TRBV12-4|NA|NA|TRBJ1-1
CASSRLLRAFF
TGTGCCAGCAGCCGACTGCTGAGGGCTTTCTTT
>TRBV2|NA|NA|TRBJ2-3
CASWADISTDTQYF
TGTGCCAGCTGGGCCGACATTAGCACAGATACGCAGTATTTT
>TRBV2|NA|NA|TRBJ1-1
CASNQGSTEAFF
TGTGCCAGCAACCAGGGTAGCACTGAAGCTTTCTTT
>TRBV6-1|NA|NA|TRBJ2-1
CASSDSGVSQFF
TGTGCCAGCAGTGATTCCGGGGTTTCGCAGTTCTTC
>TRBV15|NA|NA|TRBJ1-5
CATSRGGHQPQHF
TGTGCCACCAGCAGGGGGGGGCACCAGCCCCAGCATTTT
>TRBV2|NA|NA|TRBJ1-1
CASSVGRGSTEAFF
TGTGCCAGCAGTGTAGGCCGGGGGAGCACTGAAGCTTTCTTT
>TRBV5-5|NA|TRBD2|TRBJ2-2
CASSRQAGGHTGELFF
TGTGCCAGCAGCCGACAAGCGGGAGGGCACACCGGGGAGCTGTTTTTT
>TRBV20-1|NA|NA|TRBJ1-1
CSASPGIGTEAFF
TGCAGTGCTAGTCCGGGGATTGGCACTGAAGCTTTCTTT
>TRBV28|NA|NA|TRBJ2-5
CASSPNEETETQYF
TGTGCCAGCAGCCCTAATGAGGAGACAGAGACCCAGTACTTC
>TRBV6-5|NA|TRBD1|TRBJ1-1
CASSYSDDRGTEAFF
TGTGCCAGCAGTTACTCGGATGACAGGGGAACTGAAGCTTTCTTT
>TRBV7-2|once|NA|TRBJ2-3
CASSIQSGYSTDTQYF
TGTGCCAGCAGCATACAATCGGGTTATTCCACAGATACGCAGTATTTT
>TRBV2|NA|TRBD1|TRBJ1-1
CASRAGQGVLNTEAFF
TGTGCCAGCCGGGCGGGACAGGGGGTTCTGAACACTGAAGCTTTCTTT
>TRBV9|NA|NA|TRBJ1-1
CASSVAGGGNTEAFF
TGTGCCAGCAGCGTAGCAGGCGGGGGGAACACTGAAGCTTTCTTT
>TRBV28|NA|NA|TRBJ2-2
CASSLLDTSTGELFF
TGTGCCAGCAGTTTACTGGACACCTCCACCGGGGAGCTGTTTTTT
>TRBV11-3|NA|TRBD1|TRBJ1-3
CASSLDRVSTIYF
TGTGCCAGCAGCTTGGACAGGGTTTCTACCATATATTTT
>TRBV10-1|few|NA|TRBJ2-7
CASSGESYEQYF
TGCGCCAGCAGTGGGGAGTCCTACGAGCAGTACTTC
>TRBV4-3|NA|NA|TRBJ2-7
CASSQDPLRGSYEQYF
TGCGCCAGCAGCCAAGATCCCCTGCGGGGATCCTACGAGCAGTACTTC
>TRBV7-9|NA|NA|TRBJ2-1
CASSFAGANEQFF
TGTGCCAGCAGCTTCGCAGGGGCTAATGAGCAGTTCTTC
>TRBV28|once|NA|TRBJ1-5
CASSLALETQPQHF
TGTGCCAGCAGTTTAGCCCTAGAGACTCAGCCCCAGCATTTT
>TRBV5-1|NA|TRBD1|TRBJ1-3
CASSVTGDTGNTIYF
TGCGCCAGCAGCGTTACAGGGGATACTGGAAACACCATATATTTT
>TRBV3-1/TRBV3-2|NA|NA|TRBJ2-1
CASSRESGRYNEQFF
TGTGCCAGCAGCCGGGAGAGCGGTAGGTACAATGAGCAGTTCTTC
>TRBV10-3|NA|TRBD2|TRBJ2-7
CAITSPRLAGEQYF
TGTGCCATCACCTCACCCAGACTAGCGGGCGAGCAGTACTTC